This is a list of T cell receptor beta chains from one sample in a study of cytomegalovirus exposure and HLA in healthy donors. The table came from immunoSEQ multiplex PCR; TCRdb's copy has only in-frame clones and leaves some out. The sample yields 98,000 or so clones, under 80% seen once. The sequenced sample was PBMCs. These receptors were collected from a man between 35 and 55 years old in good health and CMV-seronegative. Both conserved end residues are part of each CDR3. A D gene is named only where the DNA matches it firmly. Clone size is shown for a subset of rows, as once, few, many or a class of expanded clone.

D | J | V | size | DNA | CDR3
- | TRBJ1-2 | TRBV5-1 | - | TGCGCCAGCAGCCAGGGTCGGTGGTATGGCTACACCTTC | CASSQGRWYGYTF
TRBD1 | TRBJ1-1 | TRBV29-1 | - | TGCAGCGTTAAGAGGACAGGGGAAGCTTTCTTT | CSVKRTGEAFF
- | TRBJ1-1 | TRBV5-1 | - | TGCGCCAGCAGCTTCAGTATGGGGGCGCGGACTGAAGCTTTCTTT | CASSFSMGARTEAFF
- | TRBJ1-4 | TRBV18 | - | TGTGCCAGCTCACCACCGACTGCTCCAAGGGGTGAAAAACTGTTTTTT | CASSPPTAPRGEKLFF
- | TRBJ1-2 | TRBV5-4 | - | TGTGCCAGCAGCTTGCCGGGACACCACTATGGCTACACCTTC | CASSLPGHHYGYTF
- | TRBJ1-2 | TRBV28 | - | TGTGCCAGCAGTTTACTTAGGGGTATCTCTCACACCTTC | CASSLLRGISHTF
TRBD1 | TRBJ1-2 | TRBV4-3 | - | TGCGCCAGCAGCCCAGAGGGGACAGGGGGCGGTGGCTACACCTTC | CASSPEGTGGGGYTF
TRBD1 | TRBJ1-5 | TRBV7-2 | once | TGTGCCAGCAGCTTAGCCGGGACAGGTCAGCCCCAGCATTTT | CASSLAGTGQPQHF
- | TRBJ2-1 | TRBV15 | few | TGTGCCACCAGCAGGGGGTCTGGGGGCGATGAGCAGTTCTTC | CATSRGSGGDEQFF
- | TRBJ2-1 | TRBV7-9 | few | TGTGCCAGCAGCTTTGGTAGGTGGACAGAAAACAATGAGCAGTTCTTC | CASSFGRWTENNEQFF
- | TRBJ2-4 | TRBV18 | - | TGTGCCAGCTCATCAGGGGCACCAGCAGAAAACATTCAGTACTTC | CASSSGAPAENIQYF
TRBD1 | TRBJ2-4 | TRBV6-6 | - | TGTGCCAGCAGTCCCCCCCGGGACAGAAAAAACATTCAGTACTTC | CASSPPRDRKNIQYF
- | TRBJ2-4 | TRBV19 | - | TGTGCCAGTAGATCCGGAGACAACATTCAGTACTTC | CASRSGDNIQYF
TRBD1 | TRBJ2-5 | TRBV18 | - | TGTGCCAGCTCACCTAACAGGGGGTACCAAGAGACCCAGTACTTC | CASSPNRGYQETQYF
TRBD2 | TRBJ2-3 | TRBV7-6 | - | TGTGCCAGCAGCCGGGGGACTAGCGCAGATACGCAGTATTTT | CASSRGTSADTQYF
- | TRBJ1-4 | TRBV5-1 | - | TGCGCCAGCAGCTACGGGGTGGAAGAAAAACTGTTTTTT | CASSYGVEEKLFF
- | TRBJ1-1 | TRBV29-1 | - | TGCAGCTCCAGACAGGACCAACATGATGAAGCTTTCTTT | CSSRQDQHDEAFF
TRBD2 | TRBJ2-7 | TRBV27 | - | TGTGCCAGCAGTCGGGAGGGCCTATACGAGCAGTACTTC | CASSREGLYEQYF
- | TRBJ2-7 | TRBV29-1 | - | TGCAGCGTTGAAGGTGAGATCTACGAGCAGTACTTC | CSVEGEIYEQYF
TRBD1 | TRBJ1-5 | TRBV19 | - | TGTGCCAGTAGTGCGAAGACAGGGTGGATGCCCCAGCATTTT | CASSAKTGWMPQHF
- | TRBJ1-2 | TRBV4-2 | few | TGTGCCAGCAGCCTCCTCCGGGATATATTGAACTATGGCTACACCTTC | CASSLLRDILNYGYTF
- | TRBJ2-7 | TRBV7-2 | - | TGTGCCAGCAGCTTACTGGAGGAGCAGTACTTC | CASSLLEEQYF
TRBD1 | TRBJ2-7 | TRBV7-9 | - | TGTGCCAGCAGCTTAGCGGGACAGGGCTACGAGCAGTACTTC | CASSLAGQGYEQYF
TRBD1 | TRBJ1-5 | TRBV19 | - | TGTGCCAGTAGTATTGGGGACAGGAGAAATCAGCCCCAGCATTTT | CASSIGDRRNQPQHF
- | TRBJ2-1 | TRBV28 | - | TGTGCCACGGCTAGCGTCTATGAGCAGTTCTTC | CATASVYEQFF
- | TRBJ1-2 | TRBV4-1 | once | TGCGCCAGCAGCCAAGAAGGTTTAAGGGGAAATGGCTACACCTTC | CASSQEGLRGNGYTF
- | TRBJ1-2 | TRBV14 | few | TGTGCCAGCAGCCAGCCGAAAACTCCCTCCGGGGGCTACACCTTC | CASSQPKTPSGGYTF
- | TRBJ1-3 | TRBV25-1 | - | TGTGCCAGCCAGGGAGGGCCCGGAAACACCATATATTTT | CASQGGPGNTIYF
- | TRBJ2-1 | TRBV27 | - | TGTGCCAGCCGGGGGGCAGGGGGCAAACAGTTCTTC | CASRGAGGKQFF
- | TRBJ1-2 | TRBV7-3 | - | TGTTCCAGCAGCCTAAACGCAGAGGTCTATGGCTACACCTTC | CSSSLNAEVYGYTF
- | TRBJ2-5 | TRBV5-5 | - | TGTGCCAGCAGAGTCAGACTAGTCGTGCAAGAGACCCAGTACTTC | CASRVRLVVQETQYF
- | TRBJ2-5 | TRBV5-1 | - | TGCGCCAGCAGCCCGCGGGACTTGGGGGAGACCCAGTACTTC | CASSPRDLGETQYF
TRBD1 | TRBJ1-6 | TRBV19 | - | TGTGCCAGTAGTCCTACATGGGGACAGGGGGATTCACCCCTCCACTTT | CASSPTWGQGDSPLHF
- | TRBJ2-5 | TRBV29-1 | - | TGCAGCGTGATGCGCGGGCCGGGCGGACGGGAGACCCAGTACTTC | CSVMRGPGGRETQYF
TRBD2 | TRBJ2-7 | TRBV2 | - | TGTGCCAGCAGTGTAAAATCCGGGACTAGCGGGATCTACGAGCAGTACTTC | CASSVKSGTSGIYEQYF
- | TRBJ2-3 | TRBV2 | - | TGTGCCAGCAGGGGACTGGGAGATACGCAGTATTTT | CASRGLGDTQYF
- | TRBJ1-2 | TRBV28 | - | TGTGCCAGCCTCGAGGTTAACTATGGCTACACCTTC | CASLEVNYGYTF
TRBD1 | TRBJ2-7 | TRBV6-6 | - | TGTGCCAGCAGGGAACAGGGGGCCCACGAGCAGTACTTC | CASREQGAHEQYF
- | TRBJ2-5 | TRBV9 | - | TGTGCCAGCAGCTCACAGGGAAACCAAGAGACCCAGTACTTC | CASSSQGNQETQYF
TRBD1 | TRBJ2-2 | TRBV27 | few | TGTGCCAGCAGTCTACAGGGGTCCACCGGGGAGCTGTTTTTT | CASSLQGSTGELFF
TRBD2 | TRBJ2-3 | TRBV4-3 | - | TGCGCCAGCAGCCAAGGACTAGCGGGCCTCACAGATACGCAGTATTTT | CASSQGLAGLTDTQYF
TRBD1 | TRBJ2-7 | TRBV6-6 | - | TGTGCCAGCAGCCGGGACAGGGAGTACGGTGAGCAGTACTTC | CASSRDREYGEQYF
TRBD1 | TRBJ1-2 | TRBV7-2 | once | TGTGCCAGCCCCTCCAGACAGGGGGCATCTTTTGGCTACACCTTC | CASPSRQGASFGYTF
- | TRBJ1-3 | TRBV7-2 | - | TGTGCCAGCAGCTTTGGTCCGAGCTCTGGAAACACCATATATTTT | CASSFGPSSGNTIYF
TRBD1 | TRBJ1-2 | TRBV7-7 | few | TGTGCCAGCAGCCGCAACCACCGTGGCCCTCCACCGACAGGGGGCCACTATGGCTACACCTTC | CASSRNHRGPPPTGGHYGYTF
- | TRBJ1-1 | TRBV6-1 | - | TGTGCCAGCAGTGAAGTTCGGGGATTGGGGACTGAAGCTTTCTTT | CASSEVRGLGTEAFF
TRBD2 | TRBJ2-3 | TRBV15 | - | TGTGCCACCAGCCTCAGAAGACCGGCGACTAGCGCGCAGTATTTT | CATSLRRPATSAQYF
- | TRBJ1-1 | TRBV7-9 | - | TGTGCCAGCAGCTTAGGGCAGGGTCAAAAGAACACTGAAGCTTTCTTT | CASSLGQGQKNTEAFF
- | TRBJ1-1 | TRBV4-3 | - | TGCGCCAGCAGCCAAGAATGGACAGCCCCGACTGAAGCTTTCTTT | CASSQEWTAPTEAFF
TRBD1 | TRBJ1-4 | TRBV19 | - | TGTGCCAGTACCTCGGACAGGGCTAATGAAAAACTGTTTTTT | CASTSDRANEKLFF